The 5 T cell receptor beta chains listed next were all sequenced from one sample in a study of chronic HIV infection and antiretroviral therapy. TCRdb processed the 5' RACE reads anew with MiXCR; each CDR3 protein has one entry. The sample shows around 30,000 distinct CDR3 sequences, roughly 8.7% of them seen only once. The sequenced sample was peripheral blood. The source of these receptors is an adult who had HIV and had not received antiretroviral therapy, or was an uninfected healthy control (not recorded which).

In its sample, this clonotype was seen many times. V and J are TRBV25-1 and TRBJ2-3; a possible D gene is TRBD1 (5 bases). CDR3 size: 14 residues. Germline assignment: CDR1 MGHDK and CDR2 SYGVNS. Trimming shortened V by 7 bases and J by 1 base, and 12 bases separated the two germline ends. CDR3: CASTSGPRTDTQYF. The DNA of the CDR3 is TGTGCCAGCACATCAGGGCCTCGCACAGATACGCAGTATTTT. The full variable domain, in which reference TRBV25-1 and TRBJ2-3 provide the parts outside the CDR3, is EADIYQTPRYLVIGTGKKITLECSQTMGHDKMYWYQQDPGMELHLIHYSYGVNSTEKGDLSSESTVSRIRTEHFPLTLESARPSHTSQYLCASTSGPRTDTQYFGPGTRLTVL.

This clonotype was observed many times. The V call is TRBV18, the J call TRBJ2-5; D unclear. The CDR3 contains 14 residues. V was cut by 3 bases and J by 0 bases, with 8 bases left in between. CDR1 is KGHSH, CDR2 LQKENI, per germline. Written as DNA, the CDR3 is TGTGCCAGCTCACCGTTAGAATACCAAGAGACCCAGTACTTC. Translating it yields CASSPLEYQETQYF.

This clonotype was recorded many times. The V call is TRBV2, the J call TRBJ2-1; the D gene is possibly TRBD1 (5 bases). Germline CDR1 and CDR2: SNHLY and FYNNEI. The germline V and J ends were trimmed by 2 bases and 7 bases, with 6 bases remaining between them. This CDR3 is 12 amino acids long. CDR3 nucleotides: TGTGCCAGCAGTGAAAGGGGAAATGAGCAGTTCTTC. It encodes CASSERGNEQFF.

This CDR3 reads CASSPGGRGGQPQHF. CDR3 bases: TGTGCCAGCAGCCCGGGGGGGCGGGGCGGGCAGCCCCAGCATTTT. The rearrangement joins TRBV5-6 to TRBJ1-5, with D maybe TRBD1 (6 bases). CDR1 and CDR2 (germline): SGHDT, YYEEEE. V dropped 4 bases and J dropped 7 bases, with 18 bases sitting between them. This CDR3 has 15 residues.

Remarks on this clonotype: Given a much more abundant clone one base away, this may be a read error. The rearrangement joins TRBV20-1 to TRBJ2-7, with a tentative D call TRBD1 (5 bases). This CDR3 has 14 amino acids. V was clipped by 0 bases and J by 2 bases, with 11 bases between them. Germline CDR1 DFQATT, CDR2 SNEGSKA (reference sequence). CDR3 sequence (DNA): TGCAGTGCTAGAGAACAGACAGCCACCTACGAGCAGTACTTC. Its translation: CSAREQTATYEQYF.